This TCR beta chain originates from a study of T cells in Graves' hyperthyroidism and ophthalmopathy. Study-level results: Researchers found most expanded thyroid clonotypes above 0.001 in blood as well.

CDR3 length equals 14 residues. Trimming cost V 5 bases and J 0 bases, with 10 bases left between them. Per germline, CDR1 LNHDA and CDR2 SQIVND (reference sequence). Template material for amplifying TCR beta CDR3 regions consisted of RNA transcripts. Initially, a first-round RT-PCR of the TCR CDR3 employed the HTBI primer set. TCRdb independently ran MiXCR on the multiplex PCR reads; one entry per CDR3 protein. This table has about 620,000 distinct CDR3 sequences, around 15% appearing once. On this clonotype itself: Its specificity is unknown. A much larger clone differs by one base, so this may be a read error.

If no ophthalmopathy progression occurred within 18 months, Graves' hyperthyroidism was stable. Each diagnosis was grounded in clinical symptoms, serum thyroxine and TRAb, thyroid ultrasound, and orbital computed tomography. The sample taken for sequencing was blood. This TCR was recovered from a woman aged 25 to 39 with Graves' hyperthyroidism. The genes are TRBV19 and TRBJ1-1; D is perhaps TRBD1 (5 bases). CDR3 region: CASSRGSMNTEAFF. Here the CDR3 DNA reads TGTGCCAGTAGTCGGGGGAGCATGAACACTGAAGCTTTCTTT.